A few counts support the clone carrying this T cell receptor beta chain. Its antigen is undetermined. This specimen comes from a study of cytomegalovirus exposure and HLA in healthy donors. At the level of the study: The approximately 120 validation repertoires were produced on the same platform as the 700 or so repertoires of the first cohort. This was reported in a later analysis. Whole-study findings and limits: Rarity characterized most TCR sequences, yet some public TCRs appeared in many donors.

Assay: immunoSEQ multiplex PCR; the TCRdb copy retains only in-frame clones and omits some. In the table there are some 270,000 clones, 65% to 90% of which are singletons. The V gene's germline CDR1 is LGHNA and CDR2 YNFKEQ. V lost 3 bases, J lost 4 bases, and 15 bases lay in between. CDR3 size: 15 residues. The gene calls are TRBV4-2 and TRBJ1-1; unclear D gene. The receptor was derived from a woman under 30 in good health and CMV-seronegative. Sequences were obtained from PBMCs. Here the CDR3 reads CASSQEYAPGTEAFF. In DNA form, the CDR3 reads TGTGCCAGCAGCCAGGAATACGCACCGGGCACTGAAGCTTTCTTT.